This T cell receptor beta chain was sequenced in a study of shared clonotypes between healthy human individuals. Study results and limitations: It was only blood that was sampled, and tissue repertoires likely differ.

An even split of each subset's genomic DNA across several immunoSEQ plates was performed. The replicate PCRs on unsorted PBMC were given around 0.3 ug DNA, which is 25,000 to 30,000 T cell genomes. Profiled with immunoSEQ multiplex PCR; TCRdb holds only in-frame clones, not every one. The repertoire holds approximately 470,000 clones, approximately 84% seen once, with approximately 11% in the top ten. On this clone itself: Its antigen is unknown.

The CDR3 covers 14 residues. Trimming took off 5 bases at V and 2 bases at J, with 10 bases between the two ends. The germline V gene has CDR1 SGHTA and CDR2 FQGNSA. The V gene is TRBV7-2, the J gene TRBJ2-1, with D tentatively TRBD1 (6 bases). Sequencing was performed on PBMCs. The receptor comes from a woman aged 40 to 50 in good health. Some clones in this sample may be carry-over from other donors' samples. CDR3 sequence (DNA): TGTGCCAGCAGCAAGGACAGTGCCTACAATGAGCAGTTCTTC. It translates to CASSKDSAYNEQFF.